This T cell receptor (beta chain) is from a study of T-cell memory formation after mild COVID-19. About the study: The TCR clusters were mostly specific to one donor. Study conclusions and caveats: Nothing showed for sure that second-wave clones peaking on day 37 were SARS-CoV-2 specific.

The CDR3 covers 13 residues. V was clipped by 0 bases and J by 5 bases, with 11 bases between them. Per germline, CDR1 GTSNPN and CDR2 SVGIG (reference sequence). TCRdb recomputed calls from the 5' RACE reads with MiXCR, one row per CDR3 protein. The sample lists about 210,000 distinct CDR3 sequences; 27% were seen once. This clonotype was seen more than once but under ten times. The target antigen is unknown. The rearrangement links TRBV30 to TRBJ2-7; weak D call: TRBD2 (6 bases). Sequenced: PBMCs or a T cell subset sorted from them (not recorded which). The clonotype originates from an adult woman who had mild COVID-19 (a few samples of this study predate the infection). Cell type and time point are not known. CDR3 sequence reads: CAWSVVTGDEQYF. In DNA form, the CDR3 reads TGTGCCTGGAGTGTAGTAACGGGAGACGAGCAGTACTTC.